This TCR beta chain was recorded in a study of cytomegalovirus exposure and HLA in healthy donors. Trimming removed 11 bases from V and 5 bases from J; junction bases left unmatched: 9. Germline V gives CDR1 LNHDA, CDR2 SQIVND (reference sequence). The CDR3 runs to 13 residues. Whole-study results and caveats: According to the study, approximately 150 TCR beta chains were cytomegalovirus-associated. The productive fraction for most TCR beta V segments was about 90% or about 30% in an earlier analysis. Some segments of the V type, notably TRBV6-2 and TRBV6-3, were excluded as indistinguishable.

Points on this clone: Its antigen remains unknown.

PCR employed 60 Vbeta and 13 Jbeta primers. Clones were sequenced by immunoSEQ multiplex PCR, and TCRdb holds only the in-frame ones, with some missing. The profile shows about 150,000 clones, 70% to 90% of them singletons. The donors were healthy bone marrow donors. Sequences were obtained from PBMCs. The V gene is TRBV19, the J gene TRBJ1-3, with 7 bases fitting TRBD1. The sequence came from a man aged 25-40 years in good health and CMV-seropositive. The CDR3 sequence is CADRVPRRNTIYF. Written as DNA, the CDR3 is TGTGCCGACAGGGTCCCGAGAAGAAACACCATATATTTT.